Sequencing of this TCR beta chain was carried out in a study of blood T cell repertoires in COVID-19. Study context: Sample material is recorded as cDNA or gDNA derived from T cells, B-cell-depleted T cells, or PBMCs.

In the original processing: The assay estimated nucleated cells by amplifying reference gene primers. Produced via immunoSEQ multiplex PCR; TCRdb's table is partial and in-frame only. The DNA gave D and trimming, while V, J and clone size come from that table. The table has some 250,000 clones, about 80% seen once. The germline gives CDR1 SGHTA, CDR2 FQGTGA. The CDR3 covers 15 residues. V was cut by 0 bases and J by 4 bases, with 9 bases left in between. The TCR was taken from an elderly woman with acute or convalescent COVID-19. The chain uses TRBV7-3 and TRBJ2-2; tentative D call: TRBD2 (5 bases). The sequencing sample was made of peripheral blood. CDR3: CASSLTSASTGELFF. DNA for the CDR3: TGTGCCAGCAGCTTAACTAGCGCTTCCACCGGGGAGCTGTTTTTT.